Sequencing of this T cell receptor (beta chain) was carried out in a study of shared clonotypes between healthy human individuals. Study results and caveats: The study found lower generation probabilities in non-shared clonotypes than in those shared by all four donors. Rarefaction exposed incomplete sorted-subset sequencing despite large depth.

Sequencing was performed with immunoSEQ multiplex PCR; in TCRdb, only in-frame clones are kept and a portion is missing. Of about 1 million clones listed, more than 65% are singletons. A word on this clone: What it recognizes is unknown.

The CDR3 extends over 15 amino acids. The V segment lost 2 bases and the J segment 0 bases; nucleotides outside the gene matches: 3. The germline CDR1 and CDR2 sequences are SGHVS and FQNEAQ. The chain has TRBV7-8 and TRBJ2-7; 8 nucleotides agree with TRBD2. The receptor comes from a man between 18 and 35 years old in good health. What was sequenced was memory CD4+ T cells sorted from blood. The subset was: CD45RA-negative fraction. The CDR3 is CASSLIGTSSYEQYF. For the CDR3, the DNA is TGTGCCAGCAGCTTAATTGGGACTAGCTCCTACGAGCAGTACTTC.